These T cell receptor beta chains were read from a single sample in a study of blood T cell repertoires in COVID-19. The assay was immunoSEQ multiplex PCR, and TCRdb's table has in-frame clones only and misses some. The sample holds roughly 50,000 clones, approximately 91% seen once. Sequencing was done on a sample of peripheral blood. The receptors come from a woman aged 55-70 years with active or convalescent COVID-19. Both conserved end residues are part of each CDR3. A D gene is named only where the DNA matches it firmly. A clone size is listed for some rows: how often the clone was seen (once, few, many), or a class if it is expanded.

d_call clone_size j_call v_call cdr3_nt cdr3_aa
- once TRBJ1-3 TRBV28 TGTGCCAGCACCCACGGGGGGTTCTCTGGAAACACCATATATTTT CASTHGGFSGNTIYF
TRBD1 - TRBJ2-7 TRBV19 TGTGCCAGTAGTACCGACCGGACAGGGGGAGGTCGCTACGAGCAGTACTTC CASSTDRTGGGRYEQYF
- - TRBJ2-3 TRBV27 TGTGCCAGCAGTACCCGGGAGACAGATACGCAGTATTTT CASSTRETDTQYF
- - TRBJ1-6 TRBV21-1 TGTGCCAGCAGCAAAGGCAACCACCCGGCAGGTTTTAATTCACCCCTCCACTTT CASSKGNHPAGFNSPLHF
- - TRBJ2-1 TRBV5-1 TGCGCCAGCAGCTTAGGAGGGGGGGCTTACAATGAGCAGTTCTTC CASSLGGGAYNEQFF
- - TRBJ1-3 TRBV6-6 TGTGCCAGCAGTTTGGACTGGAGCTCTGGAAACACCATATATTTT CASSLDWSSGNTIYF
TRBD2 once TRBJ2-1 TRBV18 TGTGCCAGCTCTTCGGGGGGGCAGAATGAGCAGTTCTTC CASSSGGQNEQFF
TRBD2 - TRBJ2-5 TRBV7-3 TGTGCCAGCAGCTTCGTGGGCGGGGGACAAGAGACCCAGTACTTC CASSFVGGGQETQYF
TRBD1 - TRBJ2-3 TRBV28 TGTGCCAGCGGACAACCAGGGGGCGCGTCAGATACGCAGTATTTT CASGQPGGASDTQYF
- - TRBJ1-2 TRBV5-6 TGTGCCAGCAGCTTGGAACAGAACTATGGCTACACCTTC CASSLEQNYGYTF
TRBD1 - TRBJ2-7 TRBV5-8 TGTGCCAGCAGCTTGCCCTCCGGGACAGGATATTCCTACGAGCAGTACTTC CASSLPSGTGYSYEQYF
- - TRBJ1-1 TRBV7-2 TGTGCCAGCAGCTTAAGAGCACAGGGCACTGAAGCTTTCTTT CASSLRAQGTEAFF
TRBD1 - TRBJ2-1 TRBV2 TGTGCCAGCAGTGACCGGGACAGGGGGCGAAATGAGCAGTTCTTC CASSDRDRGRNEQFF
- - TRBJ2-3 TRBV7-3 TGTGCCAGCAGCTTAGCGCAGGGAGATACGCAGTATTTT CASSLAQGDTQYF
- - TRBJ1-1 TRBV21-1 TGTGCCAGCAGCAAGGGCAGTGAAGCTTTCTTT CASSKGSEAFF
TRBD1 few TRBJ1-2 TRBV5-1 TGCGCCAGCAGCTTCGAGGGGACAGGAGCTAACTATGGCTACACCTTC CASSFEGTGANYGYTF
TRBD1 - TRBJ1-1 TRBV29-1 TGCAGCGTTTCCCCCCCAACAGGGGTGGGCACTGAAGCTTTCTTT CSVSPPTGVGTEAFF
- - TRBJ1-4 TRBV28 TGTGCCAGCAGCCCGGATGGAGCAACTAATGAAAAACTGTTTTTT CASSPDGATNEKLFF
TRBD1 - TRBJ2-4 TRBV2 TGTGCCAGCAGGCCGACAGGGAACATTCAGTACTTC CASRPTGNIQYF
- - TRBJ1-2 TRBV5-5 TGTGCCAGCAGCTTGGCCCGTCAAACAGGGACGTTTGGCTACACCTTC CASSLARQTGTFGYTF
- - TRBJ1-2 TRBV9 TGTGCCAGCAGCGTGCAGTCAAACTATGGCTACACCTTC CASSVQSNYGYTF
TRBD1 - TRBJ2-2 TRBV19 TGTGCCAGTAGTAAAGACAGGGGGAAGCAGAACACCGGGGAGCTGTTTTTT CASSKDRGKQNTGELFF
TRBD2 - TRBJ2-5 TRBV7-8 TGTGCCAGCAGCTTACTCGGGCGTAGCGGGGGGAGCCAAGAGACCCAGTACTTC CASSLLGRSGGSQETQYF
TRBD2 few TRBJ2-7 TRBV5-1 TGCGCCAGCAGCCTTACTAGCGGCCTGAGCTCCTACGAGCAGTACTTC CASSLTSGLSSYEQYF
- - TRBJ1-5 TRBV6-6 TGTGCCAGCAGGCAGGGTTACAATCAGCCCCAGCATTTT CASRQGYNQPQHF
- - TRBJ1-3 TRBV5-3 TGTGCCAGAAGCTCCGGACTCCTTGGAAACACCATATATTTT CARSSGLLGNTIYF
TRBD1 - TRBJ1-6 TRBV18 TGTGCCAGCTCACTTAGCCGGGACAGGGTGTTTTCACCCCTCCACTTT CASSLSRDRVFSPLHF
- few TRBJ1-6 TRBV6-5 TGTGCCAGCAGTTCAGGTCCGCGGGATTCACCCCTCCACTTT CASSSGPRDSPLHF
TRBD2 - TRBJ2-3 TRBV14 TGTGCCAGCAGCCAAGATCCGGGGGGTTCTAGCACAGATACGCAGTATTTT CASSQDPGGSSTDTQYF
TRBD2 - TRBJ2-5 TRBV28 TGTGCCAGCAGTTTAAGAGGGGGGCTAGCGGGAGAGACCCAGTACTTC CASSLRGGLAGETQYF
- - TRBJ2-7 TRBV11-2 TGTGCCAGCAGCTTAGAGCGGGGAGCATACGAGCAGTACTTC CASSLERGAYEQYF
- - TRBJ2-6 TRBV30 TGTGCCTGGAGTAGAGCTGGGGCCAACGTCCTGACTTTC CAWSRAGANVLTF
TRBD1 - TRBJ1-2 TRBV28 TGTGCCAGCAGTGGGGCGGTACAGGGGACCTATGGCTACACCTTC CASSGAVQGTYGYTF
TRBD1 - TRBJ2-3 TRBV18 TGTGCCAGCTCACCATCCGGGACAGGGGGCGCCGGGCAGTATTTT CASSPSGTGGAGQYF
TRBD1 - TRBJ1-2 TRBV30 TGTGCCTGGGACAGGGGCTCAAACTATGGCTACACCTTC CAWDRGSNYGYTF
TRBD1 - TRBJ1-1 TRBV4-1 TGCGCCAGCAGCCCCGGACAGGGGCCGCACTCCACTGAAGCTTTCTTT CASSPGQGPHSTEAFF